This T cell receptor beta chain was captured by sequencing in a study of early T cells in non-severe SARS-CoV-2 infection. Overall study context: From unsorted whole blood, bulk RNA was sequenced, and the chains remained unpaired. The study, taken as a whole, reports: Reliance on VDJdb matching favored anti-spike CD8 responses; private and CD4 specificities were missed.

The length of the CDR3 is 16 residues. Germline CDR1 LGHNA, CDR2 YNFKEQ. V lost 0 bases, J lost 3 bases, and 14 bases lay in between. TCRdb processed the 5' RACE reads anew with MiXCR; each CDR3 protein has one entry. Of approximately 30,000 distinct CDR3 sequences in the sample, about 6% were seen once. This clonotype is classed as medium-sized. What it binds is not known. The sample taken for sequencing was whole blood. The clonotype was recovered from an adult who was a healthcare worker with PCR-confirmed SARS-CoV-2 infection or an uninfected control (not recorded which). V usage is TRBV4-2 and J usage is TRBJ1-2; D is perhaps TRBD1 (6 bases). DNA for the CDR3: TGTGCCAGCAGCCAAGAGCCTGGACAGACCTACTATGGCTACACCTTC. Amino acids: CASSQEPGQTYYGYTF.